This entry concerns a single T cell receptor (beta chain). Libraries were prepared by immunoSEQ multiplex PCR; TCRdb keeps only in-frame clonotypes and omits some of them. The sample has 30,000 to 35,000 clones; 90% are singletons. This sample was taken from a study of T cell changes during pregnancy in multiple sclerosis. Germline V CDR1 and CDR2: SGHTS, YDEGEE. The V end was cut by 0 bases, the J end by 0 bases, with 13 bases between. The CDR3 contains 16 residues. The rearrangement links TRBV5-8 to TRBJ2-7; D not certain. The receptor was isolated from a female donor with multiple sclerosis, enrolled in a pregnancy study. This specimen consisted of CD8+ T cells from peripheral blood mononuclear cells, obtained in the first trimester of pregnancy. CDR3 sequence reads: CASSLVLEVSSYEQYF. DNA of the CDR3: TGTGCCAGCAGCTTGGTCCTAGAGGTTAGCTCCTACGAGCAGTACTTC.